The next 7 T cell receptor beta chains were all read from a single sample in a study of cytomegalovirus exposure and HLA in healthy donors. Here immunoSEQ multiplex PCR was the method, and the copy in TCRdb shows in-frame clones only, minus some. The data contain around 98,000 clones, 87% of them singletons. The sample was PBMCs. All receptors come from a man aged 18 to 35 in good health and CMV-seropositive.

J is TRBJ2-7 and V is TRBV5-5; 8 nucleotides agree with TRBD1. Germline CDR1 and CDR2: SGHKS and YYEKEE (reference sequence). The CDR3 extends over 15 amino acids. Trimming removed 0 bases from V and 3 bases from J; junction bases left unmatched: 5. This CDR3 reads CASSLGQGAGYEQYF. The CDR3 nucleotides read TGTGCCAGCAGCTTGGGCCAGGGGGCGGGCTACGAGCAGTACTTC. Using reference TRBV5-5 and TRBJ2-7 for the parts outside the CDR3, the full variable domain is DAGVTQSPTHLIKTRGQQVTLRCSPISGHKSVSWYQQVLGQGPQFIFQYYEKEERGRGNFPDRFSARQFPNYSSELNVNALLLGDSALYLCASSLGQGAGYEQYFGPGTRLTVT.

The chain recombines TRBV5-8 with TRBJ1-5; no reliable D call. Germline loops: CDR1 SGHTS, CDR2 YDEGEE. The CDR3 sequence is 13 residues long. Trimming pared 5 bases from V and 1 base from J, leaving 7 bases between. The CDR3 DNA follows: TGTGCCAGCAGTTCGGGGAGCAATCAGCCCCAGCATTTT. Translation: CASSSGSNQPQHF.

The chain links TRBV7-9 to TRBJ2-5; the match to TRBD2 covers 14 bases. The CDR3 extends over 19 amino acids. V dropped 3 bases and J dropped 5; count of bases not matched to a gene: 14. Germline CDR1 and CDR2: SEHNR and FQNEAQ (reference sequence). The CDR3 loop is CASSFLRGLAGDIIETQYF. The CDR3 region has the DNA TGTGCCAGCAGCTTCCTACGGGGACTAGCGGGGGACATCATTGAGACCCAGTACTTC. Full variable domain (rest looked up from reference TRBV7-9 and TRBJ2-5): DTGVSQNPRHKITKRGQNVTFRCDPISEHNRLYWYRQTLGQGPEFLTYFQNEAQLEKSRLLSDRFSAERPKGSFSTLEIQRTEQGDSAMYLCASSFLRGLAGDIIETQYFGPGTRLLVL.

A single count supports this clone. J is TRBJ2-2 and V is TRBV7-3, with TRBD1 as a possible D gene (5 bases). The CDR3 sequence is 14 residues long. V was cut by 5 bases and J by 3 bases, with 10 bases left in between. In germline, CDR1 is SGHTA, CDR2 FQGTGA. This CDR3 reads CASSPSRDTGELFF. The DNA for the CDR3 is TGTGCCAGCAGCCCTTCCAGGGACACCGGGGAGCTGTTTTTT. The full variable domain, its missing parts supplied by reference TRBV7-3 and TRBJ2-2, is GAGVSQTPSNKVTEKGKYVELRCDPISGHTALYWYRQSLGQGPEFLIYFQGTGAADDSGLPNDRFFAVRPEGSVSTLKIQRTERGDSAVYLCASSPSRDTGELFFGEGSRLTVL.

In nucleotides, the CDR3 is TGTGCCAGCAGTCACGGGTATAGCAATCAGCCCCAGCATTTT. This gives the protein CASSHGYSNQPQHF. The chain carries TRBV2 and TRBJ1-5, with D unclear. V dropped 5 bases and J dropped 0 bases, with 8 bases sitting between them. This CDR3 contains 14 residues. Germline CDR1 SNHLY, CDR2 FYNNEI.

The V call is TRBV18, the J call TRBJ2-1; 12 nucleotides align to TRBD2. The CDR3 is 16 amino acids. J lost 5 bases, V lost 2 bases, and 4 bases had no gene match. The germline gives CDR1 KGHSH, CDR2 LQKENI. The CDR3 coding sequence is TGTGCCAGCTCACCAAACCTAGCGGGGGGGAACAATGAGCAGTTCTTC. This encodes CASSPNLAGGNNEQFF.

The chain recombines TRBV6-1 with TRBJ2-1; tentatively, D is TRBD1 (5 bases). The germline V gene has CDR1 MNHNS and CDR2 SASEGT. With 2 bases removed from V and 2 bases from J, the gap between germline ends came to 10 bases. The CDR3 is made up of 15 amino acids. For the CDR3, the DNA is TGTGCCAGCAGTGAACAGGGCTTAACCTACAATGAGCAGTTCTTC. Translating it yields CASSEQGLTYNEQFF.